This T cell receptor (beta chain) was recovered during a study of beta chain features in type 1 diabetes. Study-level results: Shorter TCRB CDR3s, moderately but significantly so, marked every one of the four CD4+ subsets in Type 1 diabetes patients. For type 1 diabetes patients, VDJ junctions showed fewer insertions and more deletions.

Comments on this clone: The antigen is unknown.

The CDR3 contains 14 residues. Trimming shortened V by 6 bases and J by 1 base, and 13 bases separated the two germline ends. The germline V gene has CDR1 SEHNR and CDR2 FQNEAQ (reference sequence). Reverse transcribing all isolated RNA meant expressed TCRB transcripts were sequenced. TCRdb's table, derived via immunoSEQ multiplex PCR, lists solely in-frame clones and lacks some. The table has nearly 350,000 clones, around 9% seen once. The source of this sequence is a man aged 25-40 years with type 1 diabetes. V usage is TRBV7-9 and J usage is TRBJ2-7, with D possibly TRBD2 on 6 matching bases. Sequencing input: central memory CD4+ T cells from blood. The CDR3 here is CASRPTGLSYEQYF. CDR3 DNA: TGTGCCAGCAGGCCTACCGGACTATCCTACGAGCAGTACTTC.